The 21 T cell receptor beta chains below come from one sample, sequenced in a study of shared clonotypes between healthy human individuals. Generated by immunoSEQ multiplex PCR, the TCRdb table keeps only in-frame clones and is missing some. This table has 2 million to 2.5 million clones, more than 80% appearing once. Material for sequencing was naive CD4+ T cells from PBMCs. Subset defined: CD45RA+ positively selected. Every receptor here comes from a young man in good health. Some clones in this sample may be carry-over from other donors' samples.

The gene calls are TRBV23-1 and TRBJ2-7, with 10 bases lining up with TRBD1. TRBV23-1 counts as an open reading frame of uncertain function. CDR3 length: 15 residues. Trimming at V came to 0 bases and at J to 6 bases, leaving 5 bases not matched to a gene. CDR3 nucleotides: TGCGCCAGCAGTCAATCGTCAGGACAGGGGGTCGAGCAGTACTTC. Encoded protein: CASSQSSGQGVEQYF.

CDR3 in amino acids: CATTILGRTYEQYF. The CDR3 nucleotides are TGTGCCACCACGATCCTGGGCCGTACCTACGAGCAGTACTTC. The gene calls are TRBV5-6 and TRBJ2-7; the D is unclear. V was pared by 9 bases and J by 2 bases, with 18 bases between. CDR3 length equals 14 residues. Germline V gives CDR1 SGHDT, CDR2 YYEEEE.

The chain has TRBV28 and TRBJ1-3; 10 nucleotides line up with TRBD1. V lost 6 bases, J lost 4 bases, and 9 bases stayed unmatched. This CDR3 comprises 16 residues. Germline CDR1 and CDR2: MDHEN and SYDVKM. Here the CDR3 DNA reads TGTGCCAGCAGCCCTCCCGGGACAGGGGCAGGAAACACCATATATTTT. It encodes CASSPPGTGAGNTIYF.

The rearrangement joins TRBV28 to TRBJ2-3; TRBD2 agrees at 11 bases. The CDR3 consists of 14 residues. V lost 8 bases and J lost 4; bases outside the gene matches: 5. CDR1 is MDHEN, CDR2 SYDVKM, per germline. The DNA of the CDR3 is TGTGCCAGCTCCTTAGCGGGAGGGTCAGATACGCAGTATTTT. Translating it yields CASSLAGGSDTQYF.

The rearrangement uses TRBV19 and TRBJ2-2; D call uncertain. Trimming took 7 bases from V and 2 from J, leaving 20 bases between them. The germline V gene encodes CDR1 LNHDA and CDR2 SQIVND (reference sequence). The length of the CDR3 is 17 residues. The CDR3 bases are TGTGCCAGTAATCTATTGGCGGACCTAACAAACACCGGGGAGCTGTTTTTT. It is translated as CASNLLADLTNTGELFF.

The J gene is TRBJ2-3, the V gene TRBV7-3; unclear D gene. CDR3 length: 15 amino acids. Deletions cut 3 bases from V and 0 bases from J, with 10 bases between. Germline V gene lookup returns CDR1 SGHTA and CDR2 FQGTGA. The CDR3 region is CASSFFGVSTDTQYF. The CDR3 DNA sequence: TGTGCCAGCAGCTTTTTCGGAGTCAGCACAGATACGCAGTATTTT.

CDR3 sequence: CASSSGPGSTGELFF. CDR3 DNA: TGTGCCAGCAGCTCCGGTCCAGGGAGCACCGGGGAGCTGTTTTTT. The gene calls are TRBV5-4 and TRBJ2-2; D may be TRBD1 or TRBD2 (5 bases each). The CDR3 covers 15 residues. Trimming pared 3 bases from V and 4 bases from J, leaving 13 bases between. The germline V gene has CDR1 SGHNT and CDR2 YYREEE (reference sequence).

V is TRBV7-2 and J is TRBJ2-7; 10 bases map to TRBD2. Germline CDR1 is SGHTA and CDR2 is FQGNSA. This CDR3 spans 17 amino acids. The ends lost 1 base at V and 4 bases at J; junction bases unmatched: 10. The DNA of the CDR3 is TGTGCCAGCAGCTTAGTAACTGCCGGGACTAGCGCTTACGAGCAGTACTTC. This translates into CASSLVTAGTSAYEQYF. Complete variable domain (other parts from reference TRBV7-2 and TRBJ2-7): GAGVSQSPSNKVTEKGKDVELRCDPISGHTALYWYRQSLGQGLEFLIYFQGNSAPDKSGLPSDRFSAERTGGSVSTLTIQRTQQEDSAVYLCASSLVTAGTSAYEQYFGPGTRLTVT.

The chain uses TRBV5-1 and TRBJ2-3; TRBD2 is a possible D gene (5 bases). V lost 1 base and J lost 0, with 12 bases in between. The CDR3 runs 16 residues. Looked up from germline, CDR1 is SGHRS and CDR2 is YFSETQ. Here the CDR3 reads CASSLNGVSSTDTQYF. CDR3 sequence (DNA): TGCGCCAGCAGCTTGAACGGGGTCTCTAGCACAGATACGCAGTATTTT.

The gene calls are TRBV7-2 and TRBJ2-1, with TRBD2 identical over 9 bases. The CDR3 is made up of 16 amino acids. With 0 bases clipped from V and 8 bases from J, the junction kept 8 bases outside the gene matches. Germline V lookup: CDR1 SGHTA, CDR2 FQGNSA. This CDR3 is CASSLAQGLARDEQFF. In nucleotides, the CDR3 is TGTGCCAGCAGCTTAGCTCAGGGACTAGCTAGGGATGAGCAGTTCTTC.

This clone was picked up a small number of times. Here the CDR3 reads CASSVSEKLFF. The CDR3 DNA follows: TGTGCCAGCAGTGTGTCCGAAAAACTGTTTTTT. The chain links TRBV25-1 to TRBJ1-4; no firm D call. Germline CDR1 reads MGHDK; CDR2 reads SYGVNS. V was trimmed by 4 bases and J by 8 bases, leaving 5 bases between them. The CDR3 loop spans 11 amino acids.

Concerning this clone: The sample has other DNA sequences that encode this CDR3 too. The chain employs TRBV5-1 and TRBJ2-2, with unresolved D. This CDR3 comprises 13 residues. Germline V CDR1 and CDR2: SGHRS, YFSETQ. Trimming shortened V by 3 bases and J by 0 bases, and 3 bases separated the two germline ends. The chain's CDR3 is CASSSANTGELFF. The CDR3 DNA is TGCGCCAGCAGCTCAGCGAACACCGGGGAGCTGTTTTTT.

The chain recombines TRBV27 with TRBJ2-7; D is possibly TRBD1 (6 bases). The CDR3 contains 12 residues. CDR1 is MNHEY, CDR2 SMNVEV, per germline (reference sequence). The V gene lost 8 bases and the J gene lost 3 bases, with 11 bases spanning the gap. This chain's CDR3 is CASGRQVYEQYF. As DNA, the CDR3 is TGTGCCAGCGGACGACAGGTCTACGAGCAGTACTTC.

This chain uses TRBV15 with TRBJ1-4, with D uncertain. Germline lookup yields CDR1 LNHNV and CDR2 YYDKDF (reference sequence). Trimming shortened V by 1 base and J by 8 bases, and 14 bases separated the two germline ends. The CDR3 is 15 residues long. This CDR3 is CATSRAPGPGEKLFF. In DNA form, the CDR3 reads TGTGCCACCAGCAGAGCTCCCGGGCCTGGGGAAAAACTGTTTTTT.

The V and J genes are TRBV5-6 and TRBJ2-2, with D perhaps TRBD2 (6 bases). The ends were cut back, 0 bases at V and 0 bases at J, with 12 bases in the middle. CDR3 length equals 17 residues. The germline V gene has CDR1 SGHDT and CDR2 YYEEEE. The DNA of the CDR3 is TGTGCCAGCAGCTTGGCCTTGGACTATACGAACACCGGGGAGCTGTTTTTT. This sequence encodes CASSLALDYTNTGELFF.

The chain combines TRBV7-9 with TRBJ2-5; D is unresolved. Germline-derived CDR1 and CDR2 are SEHNR and FQNEAQ (reference sequence). There are 11 residues in the CDR3. V was clipped by 5 bases and J by 8 bases, with 9 bases between them. The CDR3 bases are TGTGCCAGCAGCCCGGCAATCACCCAGTACTTC. Its translation is CASSPAITQYF.

Turning to this clone: One end of the junction varies from germline; a read error may be responsible. The gene calls are TRBV15 and TRBJ1-1, with 9 positions matching TRBD1. Per the germline V gene, CDR1 is LNHNV and CDR2 is YYDKDF (reference sequence). This CDR3 region has 14 residues. The CDR3 protein is CAASTGGRNTEAFF. The CDR3 nucleotides are TGTGCCGCCAGCACAGGGGGCCGGAACACTGAAGCTTTCTTT.

The chain uses TRBV9 and TRBJ2-3, with 7 bases fitting TRBD2. This CDR3 region has 18 residues. Germline CDR1 and CDR2: SGDLS and YYNGEE. With 2 bases clipped from V and 5 bases from J, the junction kept 17 bases outside the gene matches. Here the CDR3 reads CASSVGSGLPIRIDTQYF. As DNA, the CDR3 is TGTGCCAGCAGCGTGGGCTCGGGACTACCCATTCGAATAGATACGCAGTATTTT.

Only one count was recorded for this clone. The genes are TRBV7-8 and TRBJ1-1, with 8 bases fitting TRBD1. The CDR3 runs to 15 residues. V shed 0 bases, J shed 6 bases, and the junction held 6 bases outside the gene matches. The germline V gene has CDR1 SGHVS and CDR2 FQNEAQ. CDR3 residues: CASSLAQGAPAEAFF. CDR3 DNA sequence: TGTGCCAGCAGCTTAGCGCAGGGGGCTCCCGCTGAAGCTTTCTTT. Filled out from reference TRBV7-8 and TRBJ1-1, the complete variable domain reads GAGVSQSPRYKVAKRGQDVALRCDPISGHVSLFWYQQALGQGPEFLTYFQNEAQLDKSGLPSDRFFAERPEGSVSTLKIQRTQQEDSAVYLCASSLAQGAPAEAFFGQGTRLTVV.

The rearrangement uses TRBV18 and TRBJ2-7; D remains unclear. CDR1 is KGHSH, CDR2 LQKENI, per germline. V was trimmed by 2 bases and J by 2 bases, leaving 10 bases between them. The CDR3 has 14 residues. The CDR3 here is CASSPSPVPYEQYF. CDR3 bases: TGTGCCAGCTCACCATCTCCAGTCCCCTACGAGCAGTACTTC.

The rearrangement uses TRBV18 and TRBJ1-5; D perhaps matches TRBD1 (6 bases). V was pared by 6 bases and J by 3 bases, with 12 bases between. Germline V lookup: CDR1 KGHSH, CDR2 LQKENI. The CDR3 extends over 14 amino acids. CDR3 protein: CASSPGQFNQPQHF. In DNA form, the CDR3 reads TGTGCCAGCTCCCCCGGACAGTTCAATCAGCCCCAGCATTTT.